The 20 T cell receptor beta chains reported below all come from one sample, sequenced in a study of post-analysis software for immune sequencing data. Study-wide results and caveats: About 5 TRBV segments occurring more often in patients than controls included TRBV5-6, TRBV5-1 and TRBV20-1.

Unique molecular identifiers tagged the TCR beta cDNA libraries. TCRdb re-analysed the PCR reads in MiXCR, keeping a single row per CDR3 protein. The sample lists 740,000 or so distinct CDR3 sequences, around 50% occurring once. Antigens of these TCRs are unknown. The sequenced material came from blood. The receptors shown here come from a girl aged 10 to 17 with multiple sclerosis.

J is TRBJ1-1 and V is TRBV7-3; TRBD1 is a possible D gene (5 bases). The CDR3 totals 14 residues. Trimming shortened V by 3 bases and J by 1 base, and 9 bases separated the two germline ends. The germline gives CDR1 SGHTA, CDR2 FQGTGA. This CDR3 is CASSFRARNTEAFF. The CDR3 DNA sequence: TGTGCCAGCAGCTTCAGGGCCCGGAACACTGAAGCTTTCTTT.

The rearrangement uses TRBV6-5 and TRBJ1-2; 9 bases line up with TRBD1. V lost 8 bases to trimming and J lost 0 bases; unmatched junction nucleotides: 7. The CDR3 is 15 amino acids. Germline V gene data show CDR1 as MNHEY and CDR2 as SVGAGI. This CDR3 is CASVMTGGANYGYTF. The CDR3 region has the DNA TGTGCCAGCGTTATGACAGGGGGGGCTAACTATGGCTACACCTTC.

The chain is built from TRBV4-2 and TRBJ2-1; 13 bases are shared with TRBD2. Losses at the gene ends were 0 bases for V and 10 bases for J; bases not matched to a gene: 9. Germline V gene lookup returns CDR1 LGHNA and CDR2 YNFKEQ. This CDR3 has 17 amino acids. This CDR3 is CASSQDLRTSGGGEQFF. Written as DNA, the CDR3 is TGTGCCAGCAGCCAAGATCTTAGGACTAGCGGGGGAGGGGAGCAGTTCTTC.

The genes are TRBV27 and TRBJ2-5, with 10 positions matching TRBD2. The J call is in doubt because the DNA end fits TRBJ2-7 better. CDR1 and CDR2 from the germline V gene are MNHEY and SMNVEV (reference sequence). The CDR3 covers 15 residues. CDR3 amino acids: CASSAIAGGSYEQYF. The DNA of the CDR3 is TGTGCCAGCAGTGCCATAGCGGGGGGCTCCTACGAGCAGTACTTC.

V gene TRBV12-3 or TRBV12-4 combines with J gene TRBJ2-5; D is ambiguous. The CDR3 has 13 amino acids. Deletions cut 6 bases from V and 7 bases from J, with 15 bases between. The CDR3 loop is CASRVGPHGTQYF. CDR3 nucleotide sequence: TGTGCCAGCAGGGTAGGACCTCATGGGACCCAGTACTTC.

V and J are TRBV5-1 and TRBJ2-7; 8 bases map to TRBD2. CDR1 and CDR2 from the germline V gene are SGHRS and YFSETQ. V was pared by 5 bases and J by 10 bases, with 14 bases of the junction left unmatched. The CDR3 is made up of 14 amino acids. The chain's CDR3 is CASSQSGGSGDQYF. CDR3 DNA sequence: TGCGCCAGCAGTCAGTCGGGAGGGTCCGGGGACCAGTACTTC.

The rearrangement links TRBV7-9 to TRBJ2-1; D gene unclear. This CDR3 region has 13 residues. The V gene lost 4 bases and the J gene lost 6 bases, with 10 bases spanning the gap. Germline V CDR1 and CDR2: SEHNR, FQNEAQ (reference sequence). The CDR3 coding sequence is TGTGCCAGCAGCTCCCGCTCGGTCAATGAGCAGTTCTTC. It yields the protein CASSSRSVNEQFF.

The J gene is TRBJ2-1, the V gene TRBV5-1; the D gene is possibly TRBD2 (5 bases). Germline-derived CDR1 and CDR2 are SGHRS and YFSETQ. CDR3 length: 14 residues. Trimming pared 3 bases from V and 4 bases from J, leaving 11 bases between. The CDR3 loop is CASSSGVLYNEQFF. The DNA for the CDR3 is TGCGCCAGCAGCTCCGGGGTTCTATACAATGAGCAGTTCTTC.

This clonotype was seen a handful of times. This chain connects TRBV12-3 or TRBV12-4 to TRBJ1-6; D gene uncertain. The CDR3 has 15 residues. V was cut by 6 bases and J by 0 bases, with 9 bases left in between. The CDR3: CASREQSSYNSPLHF. CDR3 nucleotides: TGTGCCAGCAGGGAACAAAGCTCCTATAATTCACCCCTCCACTTT.

The genes are TRBV18 and TRBJ2-7; 9 nucleotides agree with TRBD1. With V trimmed by 5 bases and J by 2 bases, 7 bases remained unmatched. CDR1 is KGHSH, CDR2 LQKENI, per germline. The CDR3 runs 15 residues. As DNA, the CDR3 is TGTGCCAGCTCAATCCGGGACAGGGTGCCCTACGAGCAGTACTTC. As protein: CASSIRDRVPYEQYF.

This sequence joins TRBV27 and TRBJ1-2; no reliable D call. The V and J ends lost 6 bases and 2 bases respectively, with 16 bases between them. The CDR3 extends over 15 amino acids. The germline gives CDR1 MNHEY, CDR2 SMNVEV (reference sequence). CDR3 DNA sequence: TGTGCCAGCAGATCGGGGTCCCCAGTCAACTATGGCTACACCTTC. Its protein product is CASRSGSPVNYGYTF.

This rearrangement joins TRBV14 to TRBJ1-2; no reliable D call. Trimming left V 0 bases short and J 2 bases short, with 13 bases between. This CDR3 region has 16 residues. From germline, CDR1 is SGHDN and CDR2 FVKESK. The CDR3 loop reads CASSQDYWTANYGYTF. The DNA for the CDR3 is TGTGCCAGCAGCCAAGATTATTGGACCGCAAACTATGGCTACACCTTC.

This chain uses TRBV12-3 or TRBV12-4 with TRBJ2-6; no definite D call. The CDR3 spans 19 residues. V lost 6 bases to trimming and J lost 0 bases, with 21 bases between them. CDR3 sequence (DNA): TGTGCCAGCAGCCTATCCGGGTTCATTTTAAGCTCTGGGGCCAACGTCCTGACTTTC. It specifies CASSLSGFILSSGANVLTF.

V gene TRBV29-1 combines with J gene TRBJ2-3; 13 bases are shared with TRBD2. Germline assignment: CDR1 SQVTM and CDR2 ANQGSEA. This CDR3 spans 15 amino acids. CDR3 residues: CSLLAGGPGTDTQYF. The CDR3, as DNA: TGCAGTCTACTAGCGGGAGGGCCCGGCACAGATACGCAGTATTTT.

The rearrangement links TRBV25-1 to TRBJ2-2, with TRBD1 matching 7 bases. The CDR3 contains 16 residues. The V gene's germline CDR1 is MGHDK and CDR2 SYGVNS. With 2 bases clipped from V and 1 base from J, the junction kept 4 bases outside the gene matches. The CDR3 DNA reads as TGTGCCAGCAGTGAACCCCGGACAGGGAACACCGGGGAGCTGTTTTTT. It encodes CASSEPRTGNTGELFF.

The chain recombines TRBV15 with TRBJ2-4, with D hard to call. The end of the DNA is better explained by TRBJ2-7, so the J call may be wrong. The germline gives CDR1 LNHNV, CDR2 YYDKDF (reference sequence). The CDR3 loop spans 14 amino acids. DNA of the CDR3: TGTGCCACCCGCGGCGGCATACACTCCTACGAGCAGTACTTC. Its translation: CATRGGIHSYEQYF.

CDR3 nucleotide sequence: TGCGCCAGCAGCCGGGATCCCATCTTTTATGGCTACACCTTC. Translation gives CASSRDPIFYGYTF. The genes are TRBV5-1 and TRBJ1-2; D gene unclear. Germline values: CDR1 SGHRS, CDR2 YFSETQ. The CDR3 is 14 amino acids. The germline V and J ends were trimmed by 4 bases and 5 bases, with 15 bases remaining between them.

Comments on this clonotype: Mismatch with germline at one junction end may stem from a read error. V usage is TRBV29-1 and J usage is TRBJ2-7; 9 nucleotides line up with TRBD2. CDR3 size: 15 residues. Germline V lookup: CDR1 SQVTM, CDR2 ANQGSEA. Written as DNA, the CDR3 is TGCAGCGTGGAAGGACAAGCGGGGGGATACTACGAGCAGTACTTC. It is translated as CSVEGQAGGYYEQYF.

This clonotype has a handful of counts. The gene calls are TRBV5-1 and TRBJ1-2, with D possibly TRBD1 on 5 matching bases. This CDR3 region has 13 residues. The V and J ends lost 4 bases and 7 bases respectively, with 14 bases between them. Per germline, CDR1 SGHRS and CDR2 YFSETQ. This chain's CDR3 is CASSGDSVGGYTF. In DNA, the CDR3 is TGCGCCAGCAGCGGAGACAGTGTCGGTGGCTACACCTTC.

This chain uses TRBV5-1 with TRBJ2-1, with D possibly TRBD1 on 5 matching bases. Trimming pared 3 bases from V and 5 bases from J, leaving 15 bases between. CDR3 size: 15 residues. Germline V lookup: CDR1 SGHRS, CDR2 YFSETQ. CDR3 protein: CASSSTGTGNNEQFF. The CDR3 coding sequence is TGCGCCAGCAGCTCGACCGGTACAGGAAACAATGAGCAGTTCTTC.